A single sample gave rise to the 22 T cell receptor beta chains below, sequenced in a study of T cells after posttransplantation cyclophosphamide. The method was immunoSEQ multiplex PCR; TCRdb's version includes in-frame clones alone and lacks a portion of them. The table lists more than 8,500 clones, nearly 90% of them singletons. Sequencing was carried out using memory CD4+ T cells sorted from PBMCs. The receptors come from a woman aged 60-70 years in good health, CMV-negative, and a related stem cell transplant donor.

CDR3 DNA: TGCGCCAGCAGCCAACGGGACAGGGGGCGGACTAATGAAAAACTGTTTTTT. Its protein product is CASSQRDRGRTNEKLFF. This chain connects TRBV4-3 to TRBJ1-4; TRBD1 aligns across 12 bases. V trimming: 2 bases; J trimming: 2 bases; junction bases outside the gene matches: 3. Germline-derived CDR1 and CDR2 are LGHNA and YSLEER. The CDR3 has 17 residues.

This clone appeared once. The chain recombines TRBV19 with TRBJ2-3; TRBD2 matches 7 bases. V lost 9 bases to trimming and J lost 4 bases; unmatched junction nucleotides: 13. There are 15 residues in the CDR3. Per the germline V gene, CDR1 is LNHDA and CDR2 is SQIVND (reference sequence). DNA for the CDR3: TGTGCCAGCCAGGACGCGGGAGTTATGTCAGATACGCAGTATTTT. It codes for CASQDAGVMSDTQYF.

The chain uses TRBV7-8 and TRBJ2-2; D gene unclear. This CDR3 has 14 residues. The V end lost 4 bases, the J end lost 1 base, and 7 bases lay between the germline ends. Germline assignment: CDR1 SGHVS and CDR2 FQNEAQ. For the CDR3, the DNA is TGTGCCAGCAGCTCCACACGGAACACCGGGGAGCTGTTTTTT. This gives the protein CASSSTRNTGELFF.

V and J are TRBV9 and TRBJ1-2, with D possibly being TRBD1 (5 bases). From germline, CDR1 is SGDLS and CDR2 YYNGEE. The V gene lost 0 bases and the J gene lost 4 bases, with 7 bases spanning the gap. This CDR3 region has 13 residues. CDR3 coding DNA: TGTGCCAGCAGCGTAGACGGGGGCTATGGCTACACCTTC. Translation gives CASSVDGGYGYTF.

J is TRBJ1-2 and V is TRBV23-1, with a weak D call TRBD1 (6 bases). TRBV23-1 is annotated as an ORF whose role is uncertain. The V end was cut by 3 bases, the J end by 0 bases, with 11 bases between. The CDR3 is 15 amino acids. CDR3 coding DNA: TGCGCCAGCAGTCAGACGGACAGCTCTAACTATGGCTACACCTTC. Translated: CASSQTDSSNYGYTF.

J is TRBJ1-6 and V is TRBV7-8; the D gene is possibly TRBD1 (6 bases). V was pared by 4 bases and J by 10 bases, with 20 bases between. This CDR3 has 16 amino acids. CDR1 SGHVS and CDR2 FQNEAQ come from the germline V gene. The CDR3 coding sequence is TGTGCCAGCAGCTCCTTACAGGGCCTTAATGGGTCACCCCTCCACTTT. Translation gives CASSSLQGLNGSPLHF.

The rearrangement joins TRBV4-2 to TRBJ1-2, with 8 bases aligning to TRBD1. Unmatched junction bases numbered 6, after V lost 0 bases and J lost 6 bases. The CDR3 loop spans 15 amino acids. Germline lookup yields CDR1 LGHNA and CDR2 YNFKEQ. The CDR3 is CASSQDPATGDGYTF. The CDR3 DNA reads TGTGCCAGCAGCCAAGATCCTGCGACAGGGGATGGCTACACCTTC.

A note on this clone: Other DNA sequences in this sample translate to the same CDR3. CDR3 protein: CASSPRQHNSPLHF. The CDR3, as DNA: TGTGCCAGTAGTCCACGACAGCACAATTCACCCCTCCACTTT. The J gene is TRBJ1-6, the V gene TRBV19; TRBD1 is a possible D gene (5 bases). There are 14 residues in the CDR3. Between the trimmed V and J ends, which lost 5 bases and 7 bases, there was a span of 12 bases. Per germline, CDR1 LNHDA and CDR2 SQIVND (reference sequence).

CDR3 DNA sequence: TGTGCCAGTAGTCCAAGAAGGACAGGGTCCATGAACACTGAAGCTTTCTTT. This encodes CASSPRRTGSMNTEAFF. V is TRBV19 and J is TRBJ1-1; 8 positions agree with TRBD1. The V gene end was trimmed by 5 bases and the J gene end by 0 bases; junction bases not matched to a gene: 11. There are 17 residues in the CDR3. Germline CDR1 LNHDA, CDR2 SQIVND (reference sequence).

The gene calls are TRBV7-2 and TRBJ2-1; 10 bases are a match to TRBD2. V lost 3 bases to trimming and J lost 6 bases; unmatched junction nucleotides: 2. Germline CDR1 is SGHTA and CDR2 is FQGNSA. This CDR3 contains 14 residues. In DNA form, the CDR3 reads TGTGCCAGCAGCTTTTGGACTAGCGGCAATGAGCAGTTCTTC. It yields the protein CASSFWTSGNEQFF.

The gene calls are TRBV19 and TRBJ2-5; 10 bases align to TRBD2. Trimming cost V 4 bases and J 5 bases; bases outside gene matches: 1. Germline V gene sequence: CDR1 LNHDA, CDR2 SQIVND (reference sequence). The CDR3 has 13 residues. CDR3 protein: CASSRAGGETQYF. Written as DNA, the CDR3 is TGTGCCAGTAGTAGAGCGGGAGGGGAGACCCAGTACTTC.

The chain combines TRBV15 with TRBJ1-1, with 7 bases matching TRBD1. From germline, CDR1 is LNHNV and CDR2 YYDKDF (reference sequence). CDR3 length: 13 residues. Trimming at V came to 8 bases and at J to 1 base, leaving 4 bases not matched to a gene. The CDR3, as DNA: TGTGCCACCTCGAGGGGGCCGAACACTGAAGCTTTCTTT. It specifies CATSRGPNTEAFF.

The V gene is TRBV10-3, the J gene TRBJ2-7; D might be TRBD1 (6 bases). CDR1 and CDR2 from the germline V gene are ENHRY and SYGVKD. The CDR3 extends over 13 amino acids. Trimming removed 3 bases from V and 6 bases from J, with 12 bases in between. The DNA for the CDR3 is TGTGCCATCAGTGATGGGCAGGGGATCGAGCAGTACTTC. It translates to CAISDGQGIEQYF.

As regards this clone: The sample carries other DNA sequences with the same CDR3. CDR3 nucleotide sequence: TGTGCCAGCACCACCGGGACAGGGCCCGCTGAAGCTTTCTTT. Amino acid sequence: CASTTGTGPAEAFF. V and J are TRBV27 and TRBJ1-1; TRBD1 matches at 9 bases. Germline CDR1 and CDR2: MNHEY and SMNVEV (reference sequence). The CDR3 runs 14 residues. V was clipped by 7 bases and J by 6 bases; unmatched bases: 9.

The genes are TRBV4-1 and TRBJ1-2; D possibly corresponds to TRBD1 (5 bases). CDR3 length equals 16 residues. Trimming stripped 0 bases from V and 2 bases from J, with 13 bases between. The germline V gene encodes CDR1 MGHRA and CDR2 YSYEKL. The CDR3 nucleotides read TGCGCCAGCAGCCAAGAAGGGGTGCCTAGGAACTATGGCTACACCTTC. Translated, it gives CASSQEGVPRNYGYTF.

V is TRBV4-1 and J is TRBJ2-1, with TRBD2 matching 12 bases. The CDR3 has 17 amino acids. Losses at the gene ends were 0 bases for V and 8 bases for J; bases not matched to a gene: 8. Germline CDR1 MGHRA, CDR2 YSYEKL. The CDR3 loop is CASSQDPSGRATYEQFF. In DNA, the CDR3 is TGCGCCAGCAGCCAAGATCCTAGCGGGAGGGCCACCTATGAGCAGTTCTTC.

The DNA of the CDR3 is TGTGCCAGCACCGGGGGGGGGATCGGGACTGGCTACACCTTC. Translating it yields CASTGGGIGTGYTF. The V call is TRBV6-1, the J call TRBJ1-2; D possibly corresponds to TRBD1 (5 bases). This CDR3 spans 14 amino acids. Trimming pared 7 bases from V and 7 bases from J, leaving 19 bases between. CDR1 and CDR2 from the germline V gene are MNHNS and SASEGT.

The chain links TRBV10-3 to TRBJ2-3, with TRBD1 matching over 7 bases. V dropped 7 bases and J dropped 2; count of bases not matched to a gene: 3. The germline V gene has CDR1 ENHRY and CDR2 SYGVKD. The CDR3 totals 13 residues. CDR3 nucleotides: TGTGCCATCAAGGGGGCCTACACAGATACGCAGTATTTT. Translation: CAIKGAYTDTQYF.

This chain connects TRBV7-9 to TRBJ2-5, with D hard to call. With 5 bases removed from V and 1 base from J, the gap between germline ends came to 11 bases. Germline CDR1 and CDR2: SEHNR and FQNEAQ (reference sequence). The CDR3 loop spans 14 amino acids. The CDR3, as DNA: TGTGCCAGCAGCCGAAGACACCTCCAAGAGACCCAGTACTTC. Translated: CASSRRHLQETQYF.

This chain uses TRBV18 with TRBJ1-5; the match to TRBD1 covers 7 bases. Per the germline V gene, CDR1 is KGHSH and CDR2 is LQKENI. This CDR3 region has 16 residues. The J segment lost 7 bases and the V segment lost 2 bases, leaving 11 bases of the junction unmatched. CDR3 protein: CASSPGTGAKGQPQHF. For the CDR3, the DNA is TGTGCCAGCTCACCAGGCACAGGGGCCAAAGGGCAGCCCCAGCATTTT.

The CDR3 loop is CASLNWGQVIYGYTF. As DNA, the CDR3 is TGTGCCAGCCTCAACTGGGGGCAAGTCATCTATGGCTACACCTTC. V is TRBV5-6 and J is TRBJ1-2; a weak D match, TRBD1 (6 bases). V lost 7 bases, J lost 4 bases, and 20 bases lay in between. This CDR3 has 15 amino acids. The germline CDR1 and CDR2 sequences are SGHDT and YYEEEE. The full variable domain, rest sourced from reference TRBV5-6 and TRBJ1-2, is DAGVTQSPTHLIKTRGQQVTLRCSPKSGHDTVSWYQQALGQGPQFIFQYYEEEERQRGNFPDRFSGHQFPNYSSELNVNALLLGDSALYLCASLNWGQVIYGYTFGSGTRLTVV.

The CDR3 nucleotides are TGTGCCAGCAGCGCGGGACTAGCGGGCAATGAGCAGTTCTTC. Its translation: CASSAGLAGNEQFF. The V call is TRBV9, the J call TRBJ2-1; 12 bases match TRBD2. The germline V gene has CDR1 SGDLS and CDR2 YYNGEE. With 3 bases clipped from V and 6 bases from J, the junction kept 1 base outside the gene matches. The CDR3 is made up of 14 amino acids.